This TCR beta chain was documented in a study of T cell responses to AZD1222 COVID-19 vaccine. Study conclusions and caveats: No repertoire was sampled before or during the peak T cell response, only after it. At baseline, just a handful of AZD1222 recipients tested seropositive.

In regard to this clone: What it binds is not known.

The CDR3 contains 16 residues. Profiling relied on immunoSEQ multiplex PCR, and the TCRdb table lists in-frame clones only, not all of them. The table records tens of thousands of clones, around 87% of them present only once. This rearrangement joins TRBV21-1 to TRBJ2-1; the DNA was not used to check the table's D call, TRBD1. TRBV21-1 is labeled a pseudogene. Sequencing was performed on peripheral blood, taken 28 days after the second AZD1222 dose. The receptor was isolated from an adult who received the AZD1222 COVID-19 vaccine. The CDR3 bases are TGTGCCAGCAGCAAATCAGGGACAGGGGAGGGCAATGAGCAGTTCTTC. This translates into CASSKSGTGEGNEQFF.